The 16 T cell receptor beta chains listed next were all sequenced from one sample in a study of cytomegalovirus exposure and HLA in healthy donors. The data were produced by immunoSEQ multiplex PCR, yet TCRdb's version contains in-frame clones alone and is incomplete. This repertoire shows 100,000 to 150,000 clones, approximately 89% found once; its top ten account for approximately 1.1%. The sequenced sample was PBMCs. The receptors here all came from a woman between 18 and 30 years old in good health and CMV-seronegative.

The CDR3 spells CASRIRIVGAPEKLFF. As DNA, the CDR3 is TGTGCAAGTCGCATAAGGATAGTGGGAGCGCCTGAAAAACTGTTTTTT. The gene calls are TRBV12-2 and TRBJ1-4. TRBV12-2 counts as a pseudogene. There are 16 residues in the CDR3.

V gene TRBV6-1 combines with J gene TRBJ1-2; D call uncertain. Trimming left V 7 bases short and J 4 bases short, with 10 bases between. The CDR3 totals 12 residues. CDR1 and CDR2 (germline): MNHNS, SASEGT. CDR3 bases: TGTGCCAGCAACGGGAAGATCTATGGCTACACCTTC. Translation gives CASNGKIYGYTF.

This rearrangement joins TRBV19 to TRBJ2-7; the match to TRBD2 covers 7 bases. This CDR3 is built from 14 residues. V lost 4 bases and J lost 3; bases outside the gene matches: 6. Germline V gives CDR1 LNHDA, CDR2 SQIVND (reference sequence). In DNA, the CDR3 is TGTGCCAGTAGTAGGGGGGGAGGCCTCTACGAGCAGTACTTC. Translated: CASSRGGGLYEQYF.

The chain carries TRBV28 and TRBJ1-3; 8 bases agree with TRBD1. The germline gives CDR1 MDHEN, CDR2 SYDVKM. This CDR3 comprises 15 residues. The V gene end was trimmed by 3 bases and the J gene end by 6 bases; junction bases not matched to a gene: 7. The CDR3 DNA reads as TGTGCCAGCAGTTTTCCCGTGACAGGGGAAAACACCATATATTTT. Translation gives CASSFPVTGENTIYF.

The chain uses TRBV25-1 and TRBJ1-1; 9 bases line up with TRBD1. The CDR3 has 16 amino acids. Trimming took 3 bases from V and 4 from J; bases not matched to a gene: 9. Germline values: CDR1 MGHDK, CDR2 SYGVNS. CDR3 coding DNA: TGTGCCAGCAGTGACCCCGGACAGGGGTCGGTCACTGAAGCTTTCTTT. As protein: CASSDPGQGSVTEAFF.

This clone appeared a single time. The chain uses TRBV30 and TRBJ1-5; D is possibly TRBD1 (5 bases). CDR1 is GTSNPN, CDR2 SVGIG, per germline (reference sequence). CDR3 length: 14 amino acids. V was clipped by 2 bases and J by 3 bases, with 11 bases between them. CDR3 DNA sequence: TGTGCCTGGAGTCTAGGGGCGCCCAATCAGCCCCAGCATTTT. This codes for CAWSLGAPNQPQHF.

This clone appeared a few times. CDR3 protein: CASSQEGLPGTSGRLAYEQYF. The DNA for the CDR3 is TGTGCCAGCAGCCAAGAGGGCCTACCCGGGACTAGCGGGAGGTTAGCCTACGAGCAGTACTTC. V is TRBV4-2 and J is TRBJ2-7; 15 positions agree with TRBD2. CDR1 and CDR2 (germline): LGHNA, YNFKEQ. The CDR3 extends over 21 amino acids. J was trimmed by 2 bases and V by 0 bases; bases with no gene match: 14.

The chain couples TRBV6-5 to TRBJ2-7, with 7 bases that match TRBD1. CDR1 and CDR2 (germline): MNHEY, SVGAGI. V shed 2 bases, J shed 5 bases, and the junction held 9 bases outside the gene matches. There are 15 residues in the CDR3. The DNA for the CDR3 is TGTGCCAGCAGTTACGGTGGACAGGCCAAGCACGAGCAGTACTTC. Translation: CASSYGGQAKHEQYF.

As regards this clone: Other DNA sequences in the sample encode the same CDR3. The CDR3 spells CSASGYNEQFF. The CDR3 DNA reads as TGCAGTGCCTCAGGGTACAATGAGCAGTTCTTC. V gene TRBV20-1 combines with J gene TRBJ2-1, with D possibly TRBD1 on 5 matching bases. V was trimmed by 6 bases and J by 4 bases, leaving 7 bases between them. Germline V gene lookup returns CDR1 DFQATT and CDR2 SNEGSKA (reference sequence). The CDR3 sequence is 11 residues long.

This clone is a singleton in its sample. The chain joins TRBV18 to TRBJ1-3; no clear D gene. The CDR3 loop spans 13 amino acids. Germline V gene lookup returns CDR1 KGHSH and CDR2 LQKENI. The V gene lost 3 bases and the J gene lost 11 bases, with 14 bases spanning the gap. CDR3 in amino acids: CASSPLDMVAIYF. For the CDR3, the DNA is TGTGCCAGCTCACCCCTCGACATGGTAGCCATATATTTT.

This rearrangement joins TRBV7-6 to TRBJ1-5; 7 nucleotides line up with TRBD1. The CDR3 loop spans 15 amino acids. Germline CDR1 and CDR2: SGHVS and FNYEAQ. Trimming removed 4 bases from V and 0 bases from J; junction bases left unmatched: 3. As DNA, the CDR3 is TGTGCCAGCAGCTCAGGGGGTTATAGCAATCAGCCCCAGCATTTT. Residues: CASSSGGYSNQPQHF. Using reference TRBV7-6 and TRBJ1-5 for the parts outside the CDR3, the full variable domain is GAGVSQSPRYKVTKRGQDVALRCDPISGHVSLYWYRQALGQGPEFLTYFNYEAQQDKSGLPNDRFSAERPEGSISTLTIQRTEQRDSAMYRCASSSGGYSNQPQHFGDGTRLSIL.

This chain connects TRBV30 to TRBJ1-3, with D unclear. This CDR3 is built from 15 residues. From germline, CDR1 is GTSNPN and CDR2 SVGIG (reference sequence). Trimming stripped 1 base from V and 0 bases from J, with 10 bases between. This CDR3 is CAWSGGPLSGNTIYF. CDR3 nucleotide sequence: TGTGCCTGGAGTGGCGGTCCCCTCTCTGGAAACACCATATATTTT.

A note on this clone: The junction departs from the called germline gene at one end, perhaps through a read error. This rearrangement joins TRBV7-8 to TRBJ1-1; D ambiguous. This CDR3 comprises 16 residues. Germline V gene sequence: CDR1 SGHVS, CDR2 FQNEAQ. For the CDR3, the DNA is TGTGCCAGCAGCCCTATAGAGGCGATATTGAAGACTGAAGCTTTCTTT. Translation: CASSPIEAILKTEAFF.

This chain uses TRBV5-6 with TRBJ2-6; D gene unclear. The CDR3 extends over 16 amino acids. The V end was cut by 4 bases, the J end by 2 bases, with 13 bases between. The germline V gene has CDR1 SGHDT and CDR2 YYEEEE. Here the CDR3 reads CASSPALGPGANVLTF. The DNA of the CDR3 is TGTGCCAGCAGCCCGGCCCTAGGTCCTGGGGCCAACGTCCTGACTTTC.

The rearrangement joins TRBV6-5 to TRBJ2-7, with a tentative D call TRBD2 (6 bases). V lost 6 bases and J 1 base, leaving 13 bases between the germline ends. Germline loops: CDR1 MNHEY, CDR2 SVGAGI. The CDR3 spans 14 residues. The CDR3 loop reads CASSPSEGSYEQYV. The CDR3 DNA reads TGTGCCAGCAGCCCTTCGGAGGGGTCCTACGAGCAGTACGTC.

The chain employs TRBV9 and TRBJ2-3, with 9 bases fitting TRBD1. V was pared by 0 bases and J by 6 bases, with 5 bases of the junction left unmatched. The germline CDR1 and CDR2 sequences are SGDLS and YYNGEE. The CDR3 has 15 residues. CDR3 sequence: CASSVGQGTGDTQYF. The CDR3 DNA reads as TGTGCCAGCAGCGTAGGACAGGGGACAGGGGATACGCAGTATTTT.